This T cell receptor beta chain was profiled in a study of blood T cell repertoires in COVID-19. Study context: Whether acute or convalescent, the COVID-19 samples came from the United States, Italy and Spain. T cells, B-cell-depleted T cells, or PBMCs provided the cDNA or gDNA that served as material.

In the study's own analysis: Amplifying reference gene primers gave estimates of nucleated cell counts. Generated by immunoSEQ multiplex PCR, the TCRdb table keeps only in-frame clones and is missing some. V, J and clone size are taken as reported in that table, and D and trimming were inferred from the DNA itself. The table records roughly 190,000 clones, approximately 81% of them present only once. V dropped 5 bases and J dropped 0 bases, with 7 bases sitting between them. This CDR3 region has 13 residues. Germline values: CDR1 LNHNV, CDR2 YYDKDF (reference sequence). The sequenced material came from peripheral blood. This receptor was obtained from a human donor in a cohort sampled during active COVID-19. The rearrangement joins TRBV15 to TRBJ1-1, with D unresolved. CDR3 residues: CATSVHMNTEAFF. Written as DNA, the CDR3 is TGTGCCACCAGCGTCCACATGAACACTGAAGCTTTCTTT.